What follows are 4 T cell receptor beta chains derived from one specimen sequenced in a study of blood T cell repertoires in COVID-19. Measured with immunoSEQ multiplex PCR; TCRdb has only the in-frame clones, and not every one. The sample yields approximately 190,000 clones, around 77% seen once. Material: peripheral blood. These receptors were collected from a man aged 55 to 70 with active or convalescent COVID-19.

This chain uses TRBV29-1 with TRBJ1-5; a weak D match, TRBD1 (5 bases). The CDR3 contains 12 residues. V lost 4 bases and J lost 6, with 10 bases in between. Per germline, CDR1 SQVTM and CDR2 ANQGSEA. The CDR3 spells CSVGNRGQPQHF. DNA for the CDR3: TGCAGCGTTGGGAATAGGGGTCAGCCCCAGCATTTT.

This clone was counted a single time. This CDR3 reads CASSYIQGYGYTF. CDR3 sequence (DNA): TGTGCCAGCAGTTACATCCAGGGCTATGGCTACACCTTC. This sequence joins TRBV6-2 or TRBV6-3 and TRBJ1-2; D is perhaps TRBD1 (5 bases). The V gene's germline CDR1 is MNHEY and CDR2 SVGEGT. V dropped 2 bases and J dropped 4 bases, with 8 bases sitting between them. The CDR3 has 13 amino acids.

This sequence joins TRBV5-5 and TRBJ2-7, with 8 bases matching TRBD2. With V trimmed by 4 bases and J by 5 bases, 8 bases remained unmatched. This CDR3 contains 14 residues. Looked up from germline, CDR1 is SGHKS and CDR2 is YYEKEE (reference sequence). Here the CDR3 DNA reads TGTGCCAGCAGCCGAAGCGGGAGAGACGACGAGCAGTACTTC. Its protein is CASSRSGRDDEQYF.

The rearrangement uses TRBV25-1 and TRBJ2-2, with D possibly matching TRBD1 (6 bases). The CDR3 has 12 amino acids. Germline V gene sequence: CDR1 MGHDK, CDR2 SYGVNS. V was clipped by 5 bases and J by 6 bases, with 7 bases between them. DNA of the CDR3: TGTGCCAGCAGTCAGGGGTCCGGGGAGCTGTTTTTT. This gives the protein CASSQGSGELFF. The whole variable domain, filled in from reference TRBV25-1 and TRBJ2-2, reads EADIYQTPRYLVIGTGKKITLECSQTMGHDKMYWYQQDPGMELHLIHYSYGVNSTEKGDLSSESTVSRIRTEHFPLTLESARPSHTSQYLCASSQGSGELFFGEGSRLTVL.